The T cell receptor (beta chain) under discussion was sequenced for a study of Tregs in tolerant kidney transplant recipients. Related graft donors supplied nonmyeloablative bone marrow transplants, and mixed chimerism was transient. About this clone: Its antigen is currently unknown.

Regarding the study as a whole: Donor-specific Treg expansion exceeded global Treg expansion in tolerant patients, suggesting antigen drive. Some patients' samples used different primers over time, so nucleotide sequences weren't comparable.

Assay: immunoSEQ multiplex PCR; the TCRdb copy retains only in-frame clones and omits some. The sample has tens of thousands of clones, roughly 93% seen once; the top ten hold more than 1.5%. The J segment lost 8 bases and the V segment lost 0 bases, leaving 7 bases of the junction unmatched. The CDR3 covers 16 residues. Germline-derived CDR1 and CDR2 are SGDLS and YYNGEE. The input for sequencing was CD4+ T cells from blood (PBMCs), taken 12 months after the transplant. This rearrangement joins TRBV9 to TRBJ2-2, with 10 bases identical to TRBD2. The sequence was obtained from a human patient who received a combined kidney and bone marrow transplant. Some T cells may trace back to the graft donor. CDR3 coding DNA: TGTGCCAGCAGCGTAGAGGGACTAGCGTCGCGGGGGGAGCTGTTTTTT. Its protein product is CASSVEGLASRGELFF. Full variable domain (rest looked up from reference TRBV9 and TRBJ2-2): DSGVTQTPKHLITATGQRVTLRCSPRSGDLSVYWYQQSLDQGLQFLIQYYNGEERAKGNILERFSAQQFPDLHSELNLSSLELGDSALYFCASSVEGLASRGELFFGEGSRLTVL.